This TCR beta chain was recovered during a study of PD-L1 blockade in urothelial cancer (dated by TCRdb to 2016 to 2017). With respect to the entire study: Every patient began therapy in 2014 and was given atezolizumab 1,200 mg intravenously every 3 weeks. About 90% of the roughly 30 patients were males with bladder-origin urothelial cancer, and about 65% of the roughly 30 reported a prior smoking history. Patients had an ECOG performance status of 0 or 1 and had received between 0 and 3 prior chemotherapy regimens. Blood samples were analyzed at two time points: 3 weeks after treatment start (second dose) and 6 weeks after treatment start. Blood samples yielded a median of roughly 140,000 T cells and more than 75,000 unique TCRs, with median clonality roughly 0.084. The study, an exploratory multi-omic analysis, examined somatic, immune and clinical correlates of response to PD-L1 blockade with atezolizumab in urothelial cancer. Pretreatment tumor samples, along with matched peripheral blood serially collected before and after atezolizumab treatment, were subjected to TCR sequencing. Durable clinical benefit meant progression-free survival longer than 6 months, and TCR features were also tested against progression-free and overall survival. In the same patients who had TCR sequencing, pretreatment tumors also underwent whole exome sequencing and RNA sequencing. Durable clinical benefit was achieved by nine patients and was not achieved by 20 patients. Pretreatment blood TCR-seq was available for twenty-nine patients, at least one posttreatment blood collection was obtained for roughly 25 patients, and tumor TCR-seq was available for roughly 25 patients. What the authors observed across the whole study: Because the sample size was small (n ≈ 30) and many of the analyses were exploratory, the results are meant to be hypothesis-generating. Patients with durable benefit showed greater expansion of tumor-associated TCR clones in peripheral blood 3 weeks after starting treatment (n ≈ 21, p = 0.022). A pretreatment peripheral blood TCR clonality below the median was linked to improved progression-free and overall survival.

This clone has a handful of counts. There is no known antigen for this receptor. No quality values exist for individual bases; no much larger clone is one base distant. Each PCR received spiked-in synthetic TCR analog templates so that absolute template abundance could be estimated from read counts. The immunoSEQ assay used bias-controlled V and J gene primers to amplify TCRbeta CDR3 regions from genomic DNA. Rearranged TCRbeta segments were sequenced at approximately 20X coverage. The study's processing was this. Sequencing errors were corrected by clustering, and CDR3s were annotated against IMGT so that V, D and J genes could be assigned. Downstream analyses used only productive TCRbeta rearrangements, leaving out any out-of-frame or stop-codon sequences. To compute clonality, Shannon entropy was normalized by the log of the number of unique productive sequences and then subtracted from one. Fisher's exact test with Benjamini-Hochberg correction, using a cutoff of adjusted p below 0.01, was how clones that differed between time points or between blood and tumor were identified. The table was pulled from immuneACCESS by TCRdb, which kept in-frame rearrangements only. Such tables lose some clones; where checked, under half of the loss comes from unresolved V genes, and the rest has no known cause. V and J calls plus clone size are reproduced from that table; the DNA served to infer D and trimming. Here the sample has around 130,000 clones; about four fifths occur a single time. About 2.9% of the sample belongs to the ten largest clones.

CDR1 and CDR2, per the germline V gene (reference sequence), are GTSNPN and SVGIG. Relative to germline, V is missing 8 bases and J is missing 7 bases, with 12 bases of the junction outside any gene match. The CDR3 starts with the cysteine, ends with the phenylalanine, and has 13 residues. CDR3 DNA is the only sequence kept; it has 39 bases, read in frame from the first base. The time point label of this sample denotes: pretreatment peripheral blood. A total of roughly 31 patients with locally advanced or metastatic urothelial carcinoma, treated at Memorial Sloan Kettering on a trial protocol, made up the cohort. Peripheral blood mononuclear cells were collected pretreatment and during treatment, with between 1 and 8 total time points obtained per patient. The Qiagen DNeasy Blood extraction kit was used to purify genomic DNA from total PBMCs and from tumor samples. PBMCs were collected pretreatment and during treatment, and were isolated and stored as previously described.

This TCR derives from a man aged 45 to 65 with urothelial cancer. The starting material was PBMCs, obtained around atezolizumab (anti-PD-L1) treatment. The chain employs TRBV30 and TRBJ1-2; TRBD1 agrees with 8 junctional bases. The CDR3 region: CARETGDFPGYTF. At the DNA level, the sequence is TGTGCCCGAGAGACAGGGGACTTCCCTGGCTACACCTTC.